This is a list of T cell receptor beta chains from one sample in a study of T-cell memory formation after mild COVID-19. MiXCR, applied by TCRdb to the 5' RACE reads, yields one record per CDR3 protein. The sample shows some 330,000 distinct CDR3 sequences, 21% of them seen only once. The sequenced sample was PBMCs or a T cell subset sorted from them (not recorded which). The receptors originated from an adult woman who had mild COVID-19 (a few samples of this study predate the infection). Cell type and time point are not known. The CDR3 runs from the conserved cysteine through the conserved F or W.

V,J,CDR3
TRBV19,TRBJ2-7,CASSTGTGLSYEQYF
TRBV27,TRBJ2-7,CASSLSGGYEQYF
TRBV7-2,TRBJ2-7,CASSHETSGRDYEQYF
TRBV5-1,TRBJ2-1,CASTTSGHNEQFF
TRBV12-3/TRBV12-4,TRBJ2-3,CASSPIVGTDTQYF
TRBV24-1,TRBJ2-3,CATSGRGSTDTQYF
TRBV5-8,TRBJ1-6,CASSLRGGLSSYNSPLHF
TRBV21-1,TRBJ2-7,CASSKAGGYEQYF
TRBV18,TRBJ2-5,CASSSGGPAGETQYF
TRBV29-1,TRBJ2-3,CSVKQGTSTDTQYF
TRBV9,TRBJ2-3,CASSVARTGSTDTQYF
TRBV20-1,TRBJ1-2,CSARADRAYDYTF
TRBV12-3/TRBV12-4,TRBJ2-7,CASSLAGGGREQYF